This entry concerns a single T cell receptor (beta chain). The sample belongs to a study of CD8+CD57+ T cells in acquired aplastic anemia. Whole-study context: Mean DNA quantity obtained from sorted CD4+ and CD8+ cells was around 3.2 ug.

The germline gives CDR1 DFQATT, CDR2 SNEGSKA (reference sequence). Trimming took 6 bases from V and 2 from J, leaving 6 bases between them. The CDR3 loop spans 11 amino acids. CDR3 and TCR beta VDJ profiling relied on genomic DNA as the template. TCRdb fed the reads into MiXCR, producing one record per CDR3 protein. The repertoire holds about 180,000 distinct CDR3 sequences, with about 60% as singletons. Whoever was chosen for sequencing had shown CD8+CD57+ cell expansion by flow cytometry. The specimen was sorted CD4+, CD8+, or CD8+CD57+ T cells (not recorded which) from PBMCs. The receptor was derived from a human donor with aplastic anemia. This chain links TRBV20-1 with TRBJ2-3, with D unclear. CDR3 coding DNA: TGCAGTGCCGCCTTCACAGATACGCAGTATTTT. Its protein is CSAAFTDTQYF.